This TCR beta chain was obtained from a study of blood T cells in healthy people across ages. Caucasian, healthy and from Russia, the donors were aged between about 6 and 90. The authors isolated at least 6 million PBMCs per sample. Germline loops: CDR1 LGHNA, CDR2 YNFKEQ. Trimming took 5 bases from V and 0 from J, leaving 11 bases between them. This CDR3 spans 14 amino acids. Together with a sample-barcoded 5' primer, a J-beta primer mix was included in a second PCR lasting roughly 6 to 12 cycles. Each cDNA molecule, via a template-switch adaptor with 12 random nucleotides, was tagged. TCRdb processed the 5' RACE reads anew with MiXCR; each CDR3 protein has one entry. Seen here are over 1,200,000 distinct CDR3 sequences, around 59% observed once, and the top ten hold 5.5% to 8%.

This receptor was taken from a man between 18 and 35 years old in good health. Sequenced: blood. The chain combines TRBV4-2 with TRBJ2-7; the D is unclear. This CDR3 reads CASSFQSNSYEQYF. The CDR3 DNA sequence: TGTGCCAGCAGCTTCCAGAGTAACTCCTACGAGCAGTACTTC.